This TCR beta chain stems from a study of T cells after yellow fever vaccination. Study conclusions and caveats: Clones that expanded after primary vaccination mostly reappeared after the booster (96% CD4, 80% to 90% CD8). Weaker, the secondary response had a peak occurring faster, on day 5 versus 15. Among all clonotypes, a small share was observed in both CD4 and CD8 compartments.

The TCR cDNA carried a universal primer site and UMIs from 5'RACE template switching. From the 5' RACE reads, TCRdb called clonotypes with MiXCR, one entry per CDR3 protein. The profile shows about 330,000 distinct CDR3 sequences, 4.1% of them singletons. CDR3 length equals 15 residues. Germline lookup yields CDR1 SGHTA and CDR2 FQGNSA. V gave up 5 bases and J gave up 2 bases, with 15 bases separating them. In its sample, this clonotype was seen many times. Its antigen is as yet unknown. The material sequenced was PBMCs, taken 5 days after the yellow fever booster vaccination. The sequence was obtained from a man younger than 35 who received the YFV17D yellow fever vaccine. The chain has TRBV7-2 and TRBJ2-5; D possibly matches TRBD1 or TRBD2 (6 bases each). CDR3 residues: CASSPPGAVQETQYF. CDR3 sequence (DNA): TGTGCCAGCAGCCCGCCGGGGGCTGTACAAGAGACCCAGTACTTC. Supplemented by reference TRBV7-2 and TRBJ2-5, the full variable domain reads GAGVSQSPSNKVTEKGKDVELRCDPISGHTALYWYRQSLGQGLEFLIYFQGNSAPDKSGLPSDRFSAERTGGSVSTLTIQRTQQEDSAVYLCASSPPGAVQETQYFGPGTRLLVL.